Below, 3 T cell receptor beta chains from the same sample are listed, as sequenced in a study of shared clonotypes between healthy human individuals. Profiled with immunoSEQ multiplex PCR; TCRdb holds only in-frame clones, not every one. The sample carries roughly 2 million clones, approximately 96% recorded once. Sequencing input: naive CD4+ T cells sorted from blood. The subset denotes: CD45RA+ positively selected. The source of these receptors is a man between 18 and 29 years old in good health.

The chain recombines TRBV7-9 with TRBJ2-7; TRBD2 is a possible D gene (6 bases). Germline V gene data show CDR1 as SEHNR and CDR2 as FQNEAQ (reference sequence). The CDR3 contains 15 residues. V lost 5 bases to trimming and J lost 2 bases, with 16 bases between them. CDR3 in DNA: TGTGCCAGCAGCCGATGGGACTCCGGAACCTACGAGCAGTACTTC. Translation gives CASSRWDSGTYEQYF.

The chain couples TRBV30 to TRBJ2-3; a possible D gene is TRBD1 (5 bases). The CDR3 consists of 14 residues. Germline V lookup: CDR1 GTSNPN, CDR2 SVGIG (reference sequence). Between the trimmed V and J ends, which lost 4 bases and 2 bases, there was a span of 13 bases. CDR3 region: CAWTTGFPTDTQYF. The DNA of the CDR3 is TGTGCCTGGACAACAGGTTTCCCCACAGATACGCAGTATTTT.

Turning to this clone: Other nucleotide sequences in the sample specify the same CDR3. The CDR3 nucleotides are TGTGCCAGCTCACCGTCGACCACTGAAGCTTTCTTT. It is translated as CASSPSTTEAFF. J is TRBJ1-1 and V is TRBV18; D remains ambiguous. Germline V gene lookup returns CDR1 KGHSH and CDR2 LQKENI. Trimming cost V 3 bases and J 4 bases, with 6 bases left between them. There are 12 residues in the CDR3.